What follows describes a single T cell receptor (beta chain). Other DNA sequences in the sample encode the same CDR3. These data come from a study of shared clonotypes between healthy human individuals. The wider study: Participating donors consisted of two women and a few men aged 18 to 49. Per donor, CD8 memory used one plate, CD8 naive used two, CD4 memory used three and CD4 naive used three.

V lost 1 base to trimming and J lost 2 bases, with 11 bases between them. The CDR3 is made up of 15 amino acids. Germline CDR1 SGHNT, CDR2 YENEEA. Sequenced by immunoSEQ multiplex PCR; TCRdb stores in-frame clones only, minus some. In the table there are nearly 1 million clones, 70% to 85% of which are singletons. The clonotype was recovered from a man younger than 30 in good health. This chain connects TRBV11-3 to TRBJ2-5; D tentatively fits TRBD1 or TRBD2 (5 bases each). Sequencing was performed on memory CD4+ T cells sorted from blood. The subset was: CD45RA-negative fraction. DNA of the CDR3: TGTGCCAGCAGCTTAGGGAGAGGGGCGCAAGAGACCCAGTACTTC. It encodes CASSLGRGAQETQYF.